This entry concerns a single TCR beta chain. The data belong to a study of OX40 agonist ivuxolimab in advanced cancers. Clones were sequenced by immunoSEQ multiplex PCR, and TCRdb holds only the in-frame ones, with some missing. Here the sample spans tens of thousands of clones, around 80% being singletons. Trimming took 0 bases from V and 9 from J, leaving 16 bases between them. The CDR3 length is 15 residues. Germline V gene data show CDR1 as SGDLS and CDR2 as YYNGEE. Source: CD4+ or CD8+ T cells sorted from blood, taken in a trial of the OX40 agonist ivuxolimab. The gene calls are TRBV9 and TRBJ2-1; D perhaps matches TRBD2 (6 bases). The source is an adult with an advanced solid tumor such as melanoma, head and neck, liver or kidney cancer. The CDR3 coding sequence is TGTGCCAGCAGCGTAGGTGCAGGGAGGATAGCTGAGCAGTTCTTC. This gives the protein CASSVGAGRIAEQFF.